Below are 21 T cell receptor beta chains sequenced from a single sample in a study of shared clonotypes between healthy human individuals. CD45RO-negative cells were positively selected for CCR7, leaving out terminally differentiated effector memory CD45RA+ cells. Produced via immunoSEQ multiplex PCR; TCRdb's table is partial and in-frame only. The sample lists about 2.1 million clones, just under 95% occurring once. The sample comprised naive CD8+ T cells from PBMCs. The receptors here all came from a man aged 18 to 30 in good health. Some clones in this sample may be carry-over from other donors' samples.

Comments on this clone: Other DNA sequences from this sample encode an identical CDR3 as well. The chain is built from TRBV27 and TRBJ2-7, with D maybe TRBD1 (6 bases). From germline, CDR1 is MNHEY and CDR2 SMNVEV (reference sequence). The CDR3 contains 11 residues. Trimming left V 10 bases short and J 4 bases short, with 11 bases between. The DNA of the CDR3 is TGTGCCACCTCGAGGGGGTACGAGCAGTACTTC. This translates into CATSRGYEQYF.

The V gene is TRBV5-5, the J gene TRBJ2-2; TRBD2 agrees at 7 bases. Unmatched junction bases numbered 4, after V lost 0 bases and J lost 5 bases. This CDR3 spans 15 amino acids. Germline CDR1 and CDR2: SGHKS and YYEKEE (reference sequence). The CDR3 loop is CASSLAPGGTGELFF. For the CDR3, the DNA is TGTGCCAGCAGCTTGGCCCCCGGGGGGACCGGGGAGCTGTTTTTT. Together with reference TRBV5-5 and TRBJ2-2, the CDR3 gives the full variable domain: DAGVTQSPTHLIKTRGQQVTLRCSPISGHKSVSWYQQVLGQGPQFIFQYYEKEERGRGNFPDRFSARQFPNYSSELNVNALLLGDSALYLCASSLAPGGTGELFFGEGSRLTVL.

With regard to this clone: Distinct nucleotide sequences in the sample also encode this CDR3. V and J are TRBV7-9 and TRBJ2-1, with D perhaps TRBD1 or TRBD2 (5 bases each). V dropped 6 bases and J dropped 5 bases, with 8 bases sitting between them. The germline V gene encodes CDR1 SEHNR and CDR2 FQNEAQ (reference sequence). The CDR3 totals 12 residues. CDR3 coding DNA: TGTGCCAGCAGTCCGGGACACAATGAGCAGTTCTTC. Translating gives CASSPGHNEQFF.

This sequence joins TRBV28 and TRBJ2-7; 9 positions agree with TRBD2. J gave up 5 bases and V 2 bases, and 1 base lay outside the gene matches. Per the germline V gene, CDR1 is MDHEN and CDR2 is SYDVKM. The CDR3 has 13 amino acids. In DNA form, the CDR3 reads TGTGCCAGCAGTTTAGCGGGAGGGAACGAGCAGTACTTC. Amino acids: CASSLAGGNEQYF.

The chain employs TRBV5-1 and TRBJ2-7, with a tentative D call TRBD1 (6 bases). Germline V CDR1 and CDR2: SGHRS, YFSETQ. Trimming removed 2 bases from V and 0 bases from J, with 12 bases in between. There are 15 residues in the CDR3. CDR3 sequence (DNA): TGCGCCAGCAGCTTCCAGGGGCTTAGCTCCTACGAGCAGTACTTC. Translation: CASSFQGLSSYEQYF.

This clone was detected only once. The rearrangement links TRBV7-2 to TRBJ2-3; D unresolved. The CDR3 loop spans 13 amino acids. Trimming left V 1 base short and J 9 bases short, with 11 bases between. The germline V gene encodes CDR1 SGHTA and CDR2 FQGNSA. The CDR3 DNA sequence: TGTGCCAGCAGCTTAGACGCGAGGAGCACGCAGTATTTT. This gives the protein CASSLDARSTQYF.

This chain uses TRBV7-9 with TRBJ2-2, with 7 nucleotides matching TRBD2. This CDR3 has 14 residues. Germline V gene lookup returns CDR1 SEHNR and CDR2 FQNEAQ (reference sequence). Trimming removed 5 bases from V and 8 bases from J; junction bases left unmatched: 8. The CDR3 DNA follows: TGTGCCAGCAGCATCGGACTAGGCCTAGGGGAGCTGTTTTTT. Protein: CASSIGLGLGELFF.

This chain uses TRBV6-1 with TRBJ2-7, with 13 nucleotides matching TRBD2. The CDR3 contains 15 residues. Unmatched junction bases numbered 7, after V lost 7 bases and J lost 4 bases. The V gene's germline CDR1 is MNHNS and CDR2 SASEGT. The CDR3 here is CASKSGLAGSYEQYF. The CDR3 DNA is TGTGCCAGCAAATCGGGACTAGCGGGAAGTTACGAGCAGTACTTC.

The chain joins TRBV29-1 to TRBJ2-5; 7 bases align to TRBD1. The DNA end is a closer match to TRBJ2-7, so the J assignment may be wrong. Germline loops: CDR1 SQVTM, CDR2 ANQGSEA. The CDR3 totals 14 residues. This CDR3 is CSVRVRTGVYEQYF. CDR3 bases: TGCAGCGTGAGGGTTAGGACAGGCGTCTACGAGCAGTACTTC.

V is TRBV28 and J is TRBJ1-2; 12 nucleotides agree with TRBD1. The CDR3 loop spans 15 amino acids. CDR1 and CDR2 from the germline V gene are MDHEN and SYDVKM. The junction had 2 bases not matched to a gene; V was cut back by 4 bases and J by 2 bases. As DNA, the CDR3 is TGTGCCAGCAGTTGGGGGACAGGGGGCAACTATGGCTACACCTTC. This gives the protein CASSWGTGGNYGYTF.

The V gene is TRBV5-1, the J gene TRBJ1-1; 9 bases line up with TRBD1. CDR3 length equals 17 residues. J was trimmed by 3 bases and V by 5 bases; bases with no gene match: 14. Germline CDR1 SGHRS, CDR2 YFSETQ. The CDR3 protein is CASRKGGPGQGYTEAFF. For the CDR3, the DNA is TGCGCCAGCAGAAAAGGGGGACCGGGACAGGGATACACTGAAGCTTTCTTT.

The V gene is TRBV9, the J gene TRBJ2-5, with 11 nucleotides matching TRBD2. The CDR3 loop spans 18 amino acids. The germline gives CDR1 SGDLS, CDR2 YYNGEE. Trimming cost V 2 bases and J 2 bases; bases outside gene matches: 11. CDR3 loop: CASSVGTSGTYHQETQYF. CDR3 DNA sequence: TGTGCCAGCAGCGTCGGGACTAGCGGCACGTACCATCAAGAGACCCAGTACTTC. Full variable domain (outside the CDR3, taken from reference TRBV9 and TRBJ2-5): DSGVTQTPKHLITATGQRVTLRCSPRSGDLSVYWYQQSLDQGLQFLIQYYNGEERAKGNILERFSAQQFPDLHSELNLSSLELGDSALYFCASSVGTSGTYHQETQYFGPGTRLLVL.

The chain recombines TRBV7-9 with TRBJ2-5; D gene uncertain. The CDR3 has 11 amino acids. The V end was cut by 3 bases, the J end by 11 bases, with 10 bases between. The germline V gene encodes CDR1 SEHNR and CDR2 FQNEAQ (reference sequence). The CDR3 spells CASSFGPGQYF. The CDR3 nucleotides are TGTGCCAGCAGCTTCGGACCCGGGCAGTACTTC.

The gene calls are TRBV7-2 and TRBJ2-3; the D gene is possibly TRBD1 (5 bases). The CDR3 is 14 residues long. The germline gives CDR1 SGHTA, CDR2 FQGNSA. V lost 2 bases, J lost 3 bases, and 9 bases lay in between. The CDR3 nucleotides are TGTGCCAGCAGCTTATTTCCAGGGACAGATACGCAGTATTTT. Amino acid sequence: CASSLFPGTDTQYF.

This clone was observed a single time. The CDR3 DNA sequence: TGTGCCATCAGGATTCCCGGACCCCAAGAGACCCAGTACTTC. Residues: CAIRIPGPQETQYF. V gene TRBV10-3 combines with J gene TRBJ2-5; no reliable D call. The CDR3 is made up of 14 amino acids. The germline V gene has CDR1 ENHRY and CDR2 SYGVKD. V was cut by 6 bases and J by 1 base, with 12 bases left in between.

The CDR3 protein is CASSWGTQTYEQYF. Written as DNA, the CDR3 is TGTGCCAGCAGTTGGGGGACACAGACCTACGAGCAGTACTTC. V is TRBV27 and J is TRBJ2-7; a weak D match, TRBD1 (6 bases). The CDR3 is 14 amino acids. Germline CDR1 MNHEY, CDR2 SMNVEV (reference sequence). V was shortened by 4 bases and J by 2 bases, with 12 bases between the two germline ends.

The V gene is TRBV5-4, the J gene TRBJ2-7, with a weak D call TRBD2 (5 bases). V was pared by 1 base and J by 3 bases, with 8 bases between. Germline V gene data show CDR1 as SGHNT and CDR2 as YYREEE (reference sequence). The CDR3 totals 13 residues. CDR3 sequence (DNA): TGTGCCAGCAGCTTGACGGGGATCTACGAGCAGTACTTC. Translated, it gives CASSLTGIYEQYF.

Written as DNA, the CDR3 is TGCGCCAGCAGCTTGTCCGCAGGCGGAGGGGTAGATGGCTACACCTTC. Its protein is CASSLSAGGGVDGYTF. The rearrangement links TRBV5-1 to TRBJ1-2; tentative D call: TRBD1 (5 bases). This CDR3 spans 16 amino acids. In germline, CDR1 is SGHRS, CDR2 YFSETQ. V dropped 1 base and J dropped 6 bases, with 19 bases sitting between them.

V is TRBV7-9 and J is TRBJ1-1; D perhaps matches TRBD1 (6 bases). Germline V gives CDR1 SEHNR, CDR2 FQNEAQ (reference sequence). V was pared by 2 bases and J by 10 bases, with 20 bases between. The CDR3 covers 15 residues. CDR3 sequence: CASSLKAPGAQGAFF. The CDR3, as DNA: TGTGCCAGCAGCTTAAAGGCCCCAGGGGCCCAGGGAGCTTTCTTT.

This clone was observed a single time. The gene calls are TRBV27 and TRBJ2-1, with 8 nucleotides matching TRBD2. The CDR3 consists of 16 residues. Per germline, CDR1 MNHEY and CDR2 SMNVEV (reference sequence). J lost 5 bases, V lost 0 bases, and 6 bases had no gene match. CDR3 in amino acids: CASSLSQREIHNEQFF. CDR3 sequence (DNA): TGTGCCAGCAGTTTATCTCAGCGGGAGATCCACAATGAGCAGTTCTTC.

The chain uses TRBV7-9 and TRBJ1-1; D unresolved. Trimming pared 1 base from V and 3 bases from J, leaving 15 bases between. The CDR3 length is 16 residues. Germline values: CDR1 SEHNR, CDR2 FQNEAQ (reference sequence). CDR3 sequence: CASSLVPGGRDTEAFF. As DNA, the CDR3 is TGTGCCAGCAGCTTAGTCCCCGGCGGTAGGGACACTGAAGCTTTCTTT.